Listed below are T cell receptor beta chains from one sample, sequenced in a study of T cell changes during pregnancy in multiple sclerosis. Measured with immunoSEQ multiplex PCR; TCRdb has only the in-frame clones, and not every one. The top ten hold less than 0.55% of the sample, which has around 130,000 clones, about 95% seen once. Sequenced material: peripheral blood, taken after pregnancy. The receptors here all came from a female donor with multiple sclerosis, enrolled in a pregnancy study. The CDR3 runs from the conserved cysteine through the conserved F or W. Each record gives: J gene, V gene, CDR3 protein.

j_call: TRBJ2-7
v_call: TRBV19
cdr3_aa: CASKGLAGGKQYF

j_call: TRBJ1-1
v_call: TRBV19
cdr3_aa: CASSYAGTGGRNTEAFF

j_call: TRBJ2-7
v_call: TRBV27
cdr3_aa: CASSLFLAGGGEQYF

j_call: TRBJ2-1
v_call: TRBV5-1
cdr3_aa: CASSLGSGGQGHNEQFF

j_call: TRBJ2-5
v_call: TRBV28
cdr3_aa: CASSLSRTSGSETQYF

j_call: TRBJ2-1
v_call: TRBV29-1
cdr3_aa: CSVETGQGASEQFF

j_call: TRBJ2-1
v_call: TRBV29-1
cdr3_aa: CSVELPRTGGDGSGDSSYNEQFF

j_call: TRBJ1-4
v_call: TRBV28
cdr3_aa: CASSLREKLFF

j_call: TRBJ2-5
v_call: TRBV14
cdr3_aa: CASSQGWGRTQETQYF

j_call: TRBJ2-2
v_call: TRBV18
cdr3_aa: CASSLQQGLTGELFF

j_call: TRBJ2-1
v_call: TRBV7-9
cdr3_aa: CASSLVGGPSSSYNEQFF

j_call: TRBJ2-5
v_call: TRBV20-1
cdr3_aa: CSASGLATQYF

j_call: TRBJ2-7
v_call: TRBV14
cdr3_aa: CASRLRTGENYEQYF